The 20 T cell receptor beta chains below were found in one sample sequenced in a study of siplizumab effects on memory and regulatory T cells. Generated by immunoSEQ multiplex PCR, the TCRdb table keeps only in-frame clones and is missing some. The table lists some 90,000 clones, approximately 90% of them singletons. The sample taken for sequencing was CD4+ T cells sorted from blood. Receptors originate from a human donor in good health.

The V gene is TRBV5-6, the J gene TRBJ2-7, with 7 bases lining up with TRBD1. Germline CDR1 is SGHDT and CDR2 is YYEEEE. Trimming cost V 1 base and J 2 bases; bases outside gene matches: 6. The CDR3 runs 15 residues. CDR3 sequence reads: CASSLPGTEPYEQYF. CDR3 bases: TGTGCCAGCAGCTTGCCCGGGACAGAACCCTACGAGCAGTACTTC. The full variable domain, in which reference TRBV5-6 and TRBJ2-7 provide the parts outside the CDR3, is DAGVTQSPTHLIKTRGQQVTLRCSPKSGHDTVSWYQQALGQGPQFIFQYYEEEERQRGNFPDRFSGHQFPNYSSELNVNALLLGDSALYLCASSLPGTEPYEQYFGPGTRLTVT.

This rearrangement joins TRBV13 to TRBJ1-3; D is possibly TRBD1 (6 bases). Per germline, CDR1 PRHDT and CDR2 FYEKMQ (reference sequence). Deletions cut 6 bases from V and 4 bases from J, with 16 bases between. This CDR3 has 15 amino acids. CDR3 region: CASRRTGTSGNTIYF. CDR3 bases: TGTGCCAGCAGGCGAACCGGGACATCAGGAAACACCATATATTTT. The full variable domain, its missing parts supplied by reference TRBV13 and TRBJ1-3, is AAGVIQSPRHLIKEKRETATLKCYPIPRHDTVYWYQQGPGQDPQFLISFYEKMQSDKGSIPDRFSAQQFSDYHSELNMSSLELGDSALYFCASRRTGTSGNTIYFGEGSWLTVV.

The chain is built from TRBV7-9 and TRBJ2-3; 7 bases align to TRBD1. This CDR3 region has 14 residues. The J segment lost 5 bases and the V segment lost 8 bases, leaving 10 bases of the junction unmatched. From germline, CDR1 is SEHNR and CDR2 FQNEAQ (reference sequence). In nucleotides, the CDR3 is TGTGCCAGCGGTAGGGGGCAAACCATAGATACGCAGTATTTT. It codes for CASGRGQTIDTQYF.

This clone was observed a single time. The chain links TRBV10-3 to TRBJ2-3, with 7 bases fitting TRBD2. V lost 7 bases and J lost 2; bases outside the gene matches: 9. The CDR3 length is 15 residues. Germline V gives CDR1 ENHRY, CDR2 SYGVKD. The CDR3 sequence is CAIKALAEFTDTQYF. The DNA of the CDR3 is TGTGCCATCAAGGCCCTAGCGGAATTCACAGATACGCAGTATTTT.

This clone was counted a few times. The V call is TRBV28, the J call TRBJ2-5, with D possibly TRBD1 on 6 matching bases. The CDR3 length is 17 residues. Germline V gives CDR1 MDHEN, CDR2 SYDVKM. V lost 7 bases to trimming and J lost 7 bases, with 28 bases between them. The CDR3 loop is CASIPSGQGPTLLTQYF. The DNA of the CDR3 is TGTGCCAGCATCCCGTCGGGTCAGGGGCCAACCTTGTTGACCCAGTACTTC.

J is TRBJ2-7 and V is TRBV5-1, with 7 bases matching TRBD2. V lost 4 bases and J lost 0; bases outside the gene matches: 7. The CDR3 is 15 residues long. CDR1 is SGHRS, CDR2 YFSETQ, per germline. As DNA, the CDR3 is TGCGCCAGCAGCAGACTAGCACAGAGCTCCTACGAGCAGTACTTC. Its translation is CASSRLAQSSYEQYF.

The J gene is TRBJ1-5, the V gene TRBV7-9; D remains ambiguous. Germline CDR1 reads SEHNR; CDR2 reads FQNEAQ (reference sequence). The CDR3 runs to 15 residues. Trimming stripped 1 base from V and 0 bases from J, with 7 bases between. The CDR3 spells CASSLDGYSNQPQHF. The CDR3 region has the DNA TGTGCCAGCAGCTTAGACGGATATAGCAATCAGCCCCAGCATTTT.

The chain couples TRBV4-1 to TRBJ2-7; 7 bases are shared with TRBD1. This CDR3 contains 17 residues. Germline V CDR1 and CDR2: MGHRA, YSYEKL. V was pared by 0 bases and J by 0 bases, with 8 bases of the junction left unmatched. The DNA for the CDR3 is TGCGCCAGCAGCCAAGATCTCGCCAGGGGGTACTCCTACGAGCAGTACTTC. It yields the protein CASSQDLARGYSYEQYF.

The CDR3 DNA sequence: TGTGCCAGCACAAGATCTTTCTATGGGGGTGATGAGCAGTTCTTC. This translates into CASTRSFYGGDEQFF. The chain joins TRBV2 to TRBJ2-1, with D perhaps TRBD1 or TRBD2 (5 bases each). CDR1 SNHLY and CDR2 FYNNEI come from the germline V gene. V lost 7 bases, J lost 8 bases, and 21 bases lay in between. The CDR3 has 15 residues.

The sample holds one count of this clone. This chain's CDR3 is CASSLVGRTGELFF. The CDR3 DNA reads TGTGCCAGCAGCTTAGTCGGTCGAACCGGGGAGCTGTTTTTT. The gene calls are TRBV7-2 and TRBJ2-2, with D unclear. The V gene's germline CDR1 is SGHTA and CDR2 FQGNSA. V lost 1 base and J 5 bases, leaving 8 bases between the germline ends. CDR3 size: 14 residues.

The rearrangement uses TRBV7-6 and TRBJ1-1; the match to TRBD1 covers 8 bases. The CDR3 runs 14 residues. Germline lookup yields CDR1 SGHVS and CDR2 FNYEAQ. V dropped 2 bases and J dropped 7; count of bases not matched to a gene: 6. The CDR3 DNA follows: TGTGCCAGCAGCTTAAGGGACAGGAGTGATGAAGCTTTCTTT. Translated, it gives CASSLRDRSDEAFF.

The CDR3 nucleotides are TGTGCCAGAAGCTTGGGGGTCGGGGGTCATACGCAGTATTTT. Protein: CARSLGVGGHTQYF. V is TRBV5-3 and J is TRBJ2-3; D might be TRBD2 (6 bases). TRBV5-3 is recorded as an ORF, its role being uncertain. Trimming shortened V by 0 bases and J by 7 bases, and 12 bases separated the two germline ends. The CDR3 has 14 amino acids.

CDR3 nucleotide sequence: TGTGCCAGCAGCTCGGAGGCCAGGGCCAATCAGCCCCAGCATTTT. Translation gives CASSSEARANQPQHF. The rearrangement joins TRBV7-2 to TRBJ1-5; a possible D gene is TRBD1 (5 bases). Trimming stripped 4 bases from V and 3 bases from J, with 13 bases between. The CDR3 covers 15 residues. Germline loops: CDR1 SGHTA, CDR2 FQGNSA.

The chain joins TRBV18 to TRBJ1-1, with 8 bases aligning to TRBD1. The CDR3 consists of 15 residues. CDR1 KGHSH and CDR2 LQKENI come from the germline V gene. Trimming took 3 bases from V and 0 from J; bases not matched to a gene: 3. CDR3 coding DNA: TGTGCCAGCTCACCGAGGACAGGGATGAACACTGAAGCTTTCTTT. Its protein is CASSPRTGMNTEAFF.

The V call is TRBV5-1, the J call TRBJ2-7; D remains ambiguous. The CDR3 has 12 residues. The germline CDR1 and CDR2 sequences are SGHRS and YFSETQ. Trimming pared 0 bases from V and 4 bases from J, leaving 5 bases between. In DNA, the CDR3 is TGCGCCAGCAGCTTGGAAGGGTACGAGCAGTACTTC. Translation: CASSLEGYEQYF. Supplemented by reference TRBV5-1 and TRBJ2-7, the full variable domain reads KAGVTQTPRYLIKTRGQQVTLSCSPISGHRSVSWYQQTPGQGLQFLFEYFSETQRNKGNFPGRFSGRQFSNSRSEMNVSTLELGDSALYLCASSLEGYEQYFGPGTRLTVT.

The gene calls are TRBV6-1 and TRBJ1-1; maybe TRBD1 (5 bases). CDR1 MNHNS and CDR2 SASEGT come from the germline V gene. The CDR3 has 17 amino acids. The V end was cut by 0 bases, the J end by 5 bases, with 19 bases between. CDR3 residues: CASSEAGGWRLRTEAFF. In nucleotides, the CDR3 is TGTGCCAGCAGTGAAGCGGGGGGGTGGCGCCTTAGGACTGAAGCTTTCTTT.

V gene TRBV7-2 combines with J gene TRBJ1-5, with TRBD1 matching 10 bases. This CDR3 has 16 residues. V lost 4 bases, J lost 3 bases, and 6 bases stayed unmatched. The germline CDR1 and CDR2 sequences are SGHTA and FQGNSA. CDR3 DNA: TGTGCCAGCAGCTCCCGGGACAGGGGCTTCAATCAGCCCCAGCATTTT. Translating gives CASSSRDRGFNQPQHF.

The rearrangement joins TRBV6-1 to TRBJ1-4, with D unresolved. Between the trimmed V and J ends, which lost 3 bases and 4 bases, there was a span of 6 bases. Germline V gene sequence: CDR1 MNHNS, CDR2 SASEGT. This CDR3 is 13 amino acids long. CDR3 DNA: TGTGCCAGCAGTGACAGGTTTAATGAAAAACTGTTTTTT. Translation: CASSDRFNEKLFF.

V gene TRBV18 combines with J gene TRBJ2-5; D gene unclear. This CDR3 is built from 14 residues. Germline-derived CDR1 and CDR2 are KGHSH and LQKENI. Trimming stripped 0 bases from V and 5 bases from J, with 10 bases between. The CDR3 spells CASSPPDLRETQYF. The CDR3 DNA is TGTGCCAGCTCACCACCAGACCTCCGGGAGACCCAGTACTTC.

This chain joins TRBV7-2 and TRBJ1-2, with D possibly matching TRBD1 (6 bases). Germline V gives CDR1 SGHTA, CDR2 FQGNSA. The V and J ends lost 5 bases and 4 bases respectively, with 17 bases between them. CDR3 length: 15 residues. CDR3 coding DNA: TGTGCCAGCAGCCTAGACTGGGGGCGGGCCTATGGCTACACCTTC. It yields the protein CASSLDWGRAYGYTF. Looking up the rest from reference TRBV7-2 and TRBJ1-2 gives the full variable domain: GAGVSQSPSNKVTEKGKDVELRCDPISGHTALYWYRQSLGQGLEFLIYFQGNSAPDKSGLPSDRFSAERTGGSVSTLTIQRTQQEDSAVYLCASSLDWGRAYGYTFGSGTRLTVV.